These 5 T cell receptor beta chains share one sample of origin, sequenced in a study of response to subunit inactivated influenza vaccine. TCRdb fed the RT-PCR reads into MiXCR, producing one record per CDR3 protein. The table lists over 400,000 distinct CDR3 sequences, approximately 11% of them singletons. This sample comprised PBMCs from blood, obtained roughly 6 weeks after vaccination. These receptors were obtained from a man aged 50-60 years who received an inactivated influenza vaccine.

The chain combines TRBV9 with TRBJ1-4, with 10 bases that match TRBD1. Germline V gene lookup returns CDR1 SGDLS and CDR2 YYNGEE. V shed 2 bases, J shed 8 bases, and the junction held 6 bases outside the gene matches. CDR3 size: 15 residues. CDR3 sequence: CASSVGQGVLEKLFF. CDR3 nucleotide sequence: TGTGCCAGCAGCGTTGGACAGGGGGTTTTAGAAAAACTGTTTTTT.

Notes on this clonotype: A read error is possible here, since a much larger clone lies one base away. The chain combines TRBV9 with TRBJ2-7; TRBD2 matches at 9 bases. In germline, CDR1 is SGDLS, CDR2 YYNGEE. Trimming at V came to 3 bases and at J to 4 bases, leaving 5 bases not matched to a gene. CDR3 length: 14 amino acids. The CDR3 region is CASSDSGGTYEQYF. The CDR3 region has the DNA TGTGCCAGCAGCGATAGCGGGGGAACTTACGAGCAGTACTTC.

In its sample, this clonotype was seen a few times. CDR3 sequence reads: CASSLPPSGRAQETQYF. CDR3 nucleotides: TGTGCCAGCAGCTTACCCCCCAGCGGGAGGGCCCAAGAGACCCAGTACTTC. The chain uses TRBV7-2 and TRBJ2-5; TRBD2 aligns across 10 bases. Germline assignment: CDR1 SGHTA and CDR2 FQGNSA. The CDR3 contains 17 residues. The ends lost 2 bases at V and 1 base at J; junction bases unmatched: 7.

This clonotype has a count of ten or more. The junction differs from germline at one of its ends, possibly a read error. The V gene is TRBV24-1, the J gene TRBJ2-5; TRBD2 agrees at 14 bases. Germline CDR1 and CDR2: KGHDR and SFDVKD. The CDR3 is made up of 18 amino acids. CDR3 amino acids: CATSDPWTSGRFYETLYF. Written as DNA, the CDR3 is TGTGCCACCAGTGATCCATGGACTAGCGGGAGGTTCTACGAGACCCTGTACTTC.

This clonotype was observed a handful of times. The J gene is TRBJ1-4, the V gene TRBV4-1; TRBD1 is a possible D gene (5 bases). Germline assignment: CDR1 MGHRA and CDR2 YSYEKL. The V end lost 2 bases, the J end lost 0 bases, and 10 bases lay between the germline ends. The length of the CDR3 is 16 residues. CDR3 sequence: CASSQKETATNEKLFF. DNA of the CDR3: TGCGCCAGCAGCCAAAAGGAGACAGCAACTAATGAAAAACTGTTTTTT.